Listed here are 16 T cell receptor beta chains from one sample, sequenced in a study of blood T cell repertoires in COVID-19. Here immunoSEQ multiplex PCR was the method, and the copy in TCRdb shows in-frame clones only, minus some. The repertoire has 200,000 to 250,000 clones, about 94% of them found once; the top ten carry over 0.75%. The sample taken for sequencing was peripheral blood. The receptors derive from a man between 60 and 70 years old with COVID-19, enrolled during active disease.

J is TRBJ1-2 and V is TRBV6-5; 11 bases line up with TRBD1. The CDR3 consists of 14 residues. CDR1 MNHEY and CDR2 SVGAGI come from the germline V gene. V shed 5 bases, J shed 5 bases, and the junction held 4 bases outside the gene matches. The CDR3 DNA reads as TGTGCCAGCAGTCCCGGGACAGGGGGATATGGCTACACCTTC. This encodes CASSPGTGGYGYTF.

The chain links TRBV7-3 to TRBJ1-6, with 9 nucleotides matching TRBD1. The CDR3 has 15 amino acids. V shed 2 bases, J shed 7 bases, and the junction held 3 bases outside the gene matches. Per germline, CDR1 SGHTA and CDR2 FQGTGA. CDR3 residues: CASSLGGTGNSPLHF. The CDR3 DNA reads TGTGCCAGCAGCTTAGGTGGGACAGGGAATTCACCCCTCCACTTT.

The gene calls are TRBV19 and TRBJ2-2; possible D gene TRBD2, 8 bases. The CDR3 length is 15 residues. Germline V gene lookup returns CDR1 LNHDA and CDR2 SQIVND (reference sequence). V was clipped by 5 bases and J by 6 bases, with 16 bases between them. The CDR3 sequence: CASSPGGGQPGELFF. CDR3 DNA: TGTGCCAGTAGTCCGGGAGGGGGACAGCCCGGGGAGCTGTTTTTT. Based on the CDR3 plus reference TRBV19 and TRBJ2-2, the full variable domain is DGGITQSPKYLFRKEGQNVTLSCEQNLNHDAMYWYRQDPGQGLRLIYYSQIVNDFQKGDIAEGYSVSREKKESFPLTVTSAQKNPTAFYLCASSPGGGQPGELFFGEGSRLTVL.

The rearrangement uses TRBV3-1 (or the pseudogene TRBV3-2) and TRBJ2-7, with unresolved D. The CDR3 totals 15 residues. The V gene's germline CDR1 is LGHDT and CDR2 YNNKEL (reference sequence). The V end lost 1 base, the J end lost 4 bases, and 14 bases lay between the germline ends. In DNA form, the CDR3 reads TGTGCCAGCAGCCAAGTCGGTGGTACGGTTTACGAGCAGTACTTC. Its protein product is CASSQVGGTVYEQYF.

This chain joins TRBV25-1 and TRBJ1-1, with TRBD1 matching 7 bases. Germline assignment: CDR1 MGHDK and CDR2 SYGVNS. The length of the CDR3 is 15 residues. Trimming at V came to 1 base and at J to 6 bases, leaving 8 bases not matched to a gene. The CDR3 here is CASSEFDRDISEAFF. The CDR3 DNA is TGTGCCAGCAGTGAATTTGACAGGGATATTTCTGAAGCTTTCTTT.

The chain is built from TRBV30 and TRBJ2-2; weak D call: TRBD2 (5 bases). The V and J ends lost 0 bases and 6 bases respectively, with 8 bases between them. This CDR3 is 13 amino acids long. Germline V gene data show CDR1 as GTSNPN and CDR2 as SVGIG (reference sequence). The CDR3 protein is CAWSVLEAGELFF. For the CDR3, the DNA is TGTGCCTGGAGTGTACTGGAGGCCGGGGAGCTGTTTTTT.

J is TRBJ2-7 and V is TRBV27; D unclear. The CDR3 extends over 15 amino acids. V was cut by 4 bases and J by 6 bases, with 19 bases left in between. CDR1 is MNHEY, CDR2 SMNVEV, per germline (reference sequence). CDR3 loop: CASSSRQTWYAEQYF. In nucleotides, the CDR3 is TGTGCCAGCAGTTCACGACAAACTTGGTATGCCGAGCAGTACTTC.

This clone was counted only a few times. The chain recombines TRBV12-3 or TRBV12-4 with TRBJ2-7; D is uncertain. CDR3 length: 13 amino acids. V lost 2 bases, J lost 3 bases, and 8 bases lay in between. The CDR3 DNA reads as TGTGCCAGCAGTTTAAACCGAGACTACGAGCAGTACTTC. This translates into CASSLNRDYEQYF.

CDR3 bases: TGTGCCAGCAGGTGGATTACAGGGACGGGCCCTTACGAGCAGTACTTC. Its translation: CASRWITGTGPYEQYF. V gene TRBV5-5 combines with J gene TRBJ2-7; maybe TRBD1 (6 bases). The CDR3 extends over 16 amino acids. Trimming stripped 5 bases from V and 4 bases from J, with 22 bases between. Looked up from germline, CDR1 is SGHKS and CDR2 is YYEKEE (reference sequence).

This sequence joins TRBV2 and TRBJ2-7; 8 bases match TRBD1. The CDR3 is made up of 13 amino acids. Germline V gene sequence: CDR1 SNHLY, CDR2 FYNNEI. With 1 base clipped from V and 7 bases from J, the junction kept 3 bases outside the gene matches. DNA of the CDR3: TGTGCCAGCAGTGAAGACAGGGGGTGGGAGCAGTACTTC. This sequence encodes CASSEDRGWEQYF.

The chain combines TRBV18 with TRBJ2-7; 10 nucleotides align to TRBD1. This CDR3 is 18 amino acids long. The junction had 14 bases not matched to a gene; V was cut back by 1 base and J by 5 bases. CDR1 is KGHSH, CDR2 LQKENI, per germline. Written as DNA, the CDR3 is TGTGCCAGCTCACCACTTTCCCCGGGACAGGGGTCGGCAGACGAGCAGTACTTC. It codes for CASSPLSPGQGSADEQYF.

The chain couples TRBV18 to TRBJ2-1; 8 bases match TRBD1. The J segment lost 7 bases and the V segment lost 2 bases, leaving 10 bases of the junction unmatched. The CDR3 loop spans 16 amino acids. The germline gives CDR1 KGHSH, CDR2 LQKENI. CDR3 DNA sequence: TGTGCCAGCTCACCAACCGGAACAGGGGGGTCGAATGAGCAGTTCTTC. It translates to CASSPTGTGGSNEQFF.

The chain joins TRBV28 to TRBJ1-2; D is uncertain. Germline V gene data show CDR1 as MDHEN and CDR2 as SYDVKM. Trimming left V 5 bases short and J 1 base short, with 11 bases between. This CDR3 region has 14 residues. This chain's CDR3 is CASSPAAINYGYTF. The CDR3 DNA sequence: TGTGCCAGCAGTCCTGCGGCTATTAACTATGGCTACACCTTC.

The chain joins TRBV5-1 to TRBJ2-3; 12 nucleotides agree with TRBD1. V lost 4 bases, J lost 4 bases, and 4 bases stayed unmatched. CDR1 and CDR2 from the germline V gene are SGHRS and YFSETQ. The CDR3 consists of 15 residues. The CDR3 is CASSLGTGGADTQYF. CDR3 DNA: TGCGCCAGCAGCCTCGGGACAGGGGGCGCAGATACGCAGTATTTT.

This clone is a singleton in its sample. The V and J genes are TRBV3-1 (or the pseudogene TRBV3-2) and TRBJ2-5; D remains unclear. CDR1 is LGHDT and CDR2 is YNNKEL in the germline V gene (reference sequence). The CDR3 loop spans 13 amino acids. Trimming left V 6 bases short and J 3 bases short, with 11 bases between. CDR3 in DNA: TGTGCCAGCAGACGAGGTCCTGAAGAGACCCAGTACTTC. This codes for CASRRGPEETQYF.

The chain links TRBV2 to TRBJ1-1; TRBD1 might be the D (6 bases). V gave up 8 bases and J gave up 6 bases, with 22 bases separating them. The CDR3 totals 15 residues. Germline V gene lookup returns CDR1 SNHLY and CDR2 FYNNEI. CDR3 DNA: TGTGCCAGCCCTGATTACAGGGCCTCCCCCTCTGAAGCTTTCTTT. Its translation is CASPDYRASPSEAFF.